This TCR beta chain was retrieved from a study of T cell repertoires and HLA-DP antigens. Study at large: In vitro CD4+ alloreactivity was against HeLa-presented HLA-DP. Study-level results: No separate analysis of naive versus memory CD4+ cells was done.

This CDR3 region has 14 residues. Per the germline V gene, CDR1 is SNHLY and CDR2 is FYNNEI. V lost 7 bases and J lost 7, with 19 bases in between. The primer mix covered 54 TRBV segments and 13 TRBJ segments. The table came from immunoSEQ multiplex PCR; TCRdb's copy has only in-frame clones and leaves some out. The sample consists of about 110,000 clones, around 92% of them appearing once. In this sample, this clone turned up a few times. What it recognizes is unknown. The sample comprised CD4+ T cells from PBMCs. This clonotype was obtained from a woman aged 18-29 years in good health and CMV-seronegative. The chain employs TRBV2 and TRBJ1-2; D gene ambiguous. CDR3 loop: CASTLNGEGGGYTF. The DNA of the CDR3 is TGTGCCAGCACTCTCAACGGGGAGGGAGGTGGCTACACCTTC. The full variable domain, completed using reference TRBV2 and TRBJ1-2, is EPEVTQTPSHQVTQMGQEVILRCVPISNHLYFYWYRQILGQKVEFLVSFYNNEISEKSEIFDDQFSVERPDGSNFTLKIRSTKLEDSAMYFCASTLNGEGGGYTFGSGTRLTVV.